These 2 T cell receptor beta chains originate from one sample sequenced in a study of neurological immune-mediated disorders. TCRdb reprocessed the 5' RACE reads with MiXCR, giving one entry per CDR3 protein. The data contain tens of thousands of distinct CDR3 sequences, 14% of them singletons. Material: PBMCs. These receptors came from a woman aged 45-60 years with HTLV-1-associated myelopathy (HAM/TSP).

This clonotype was detected many times. The chain employs TRBV7-3 and TRBJ2-6, with D perhaps matching TRBD2 (5 bases). The CDR3 is 17 amino acids. From germline, CDR1 is SGHTA and CDR2 FQGTGA. Between the trimmed V and J ends, which lost 5 bases and 4 bases, there was a span of 18 bases. DNA of the CDR3: TGTGCCAGCAGCCCACCCCGGGGAACGTCCGGGGCCAACGTCCTGACTTTC. As protein: CASSPPRGTSGANVLTF.

This clonotype was observed many times. The chain uses TRBV20-1 and TRBJ2-1, with 8 bases that match TRBD2. The CDR3 consists of 15 residues. Germline CDR1 is DFQATT and CDR2 is SNEGSKA (reference sequence). Trimming cost V 3 bases and J 3 bases; bases outside gene matches: 7. For the CDR3, the DNA is TGCAGTGCTAGTCCACAGCGGGGGAACTACAATGAGCAGTTCTTC. It codes for CSASPQRGNYNEQFF.